This TCR beta chain was identified in a study of T-cell reconstitution after alpha-beta-depleted transplantation in children. The germline V gene has CDR1 SNHLY and CDR2 FYNNEI. Trimming removed 4 bases at V and 5 bases at J, with 15 bases between. The CDR3 sequence is 15 residues long. The TCRbeta library incorporated unique molecular identifiers. TCRdb re-derived calls from the PCR reads in MiXCR, one entry per CDR3 protein. The sample records 350,000 to 450,000 distinct CDR3 sequences, 20% being singletons. The source is a human donor who donated a stem cell graft to a child with acute myeloid leukemia. This rearrangement joins TRBV2 to TRBJ2-1; D perhaps matches TRBD2 (6 bases). The material sequenced was PBMCs from the stem cell graft donor, taken from the stem cell graft. CDR3 nucleotides: TGTGCCAGCAGTGTGTGGCGGGGTGCCAACAATGAGCAGTTCTTC. Its translation: CASSVWRGANNEQFF.